One T cell receptor (beta chain) is described in this entry. This clonotype has just a few counts. The clone's antigen remains unknown. It has no much larger one-base neighbor in the sample; base qualities were not kept. The junction carries 14 bases between V and J, which are trimmed by 5 bases and 3 bases respectively. The germline V gene yields MDHEN for CDR1 and SYDVKM for CDR2. The CDR3 numbers 14 residues from cysteine through phenylalanine. Only the CDR3 DNA stays, 42 bases, in frame from base 1. The sample comes from a study of T cells in Graves' hyperthyroidism and ophthalmopathy (dated by TCRdb to about 2019). For the wider study: Peripheral blood samples were taken at initial diagnosis, before any treatment was given. TCR Vbeta CDR3 sequencing of some 140 peripheral blood samples (approximately 44 ophthalmopathy, 75 to 85 hyperthyroidism and roughly 17 progressor patients) is reported in the paper. To identify distinguishing TCR V-J signatures, a discovery cohort of some 99 patients was used, comprising 43 with Graves' ophthalmopathy and around 60 with stable Graves' hyperthyroidism. Following sampling, methimazole starting at 30 mg daily was given to hyperthyroidism patients, and high-dose intravenous methylprednisolone was given to ophthalmopathy patients. In addition, the study compared T-cell repertoires in thyroid tissue and in blood from over 5 Graves' hyperthyroidism patients. The roughly 90 discovery patients were divided at random into training and test sets in a 7:3 ratio. Prospective prediction of ophthalmopathy was tested in an independent validation cohort of fewer than 20 hyperthyroidism patients and around 16 patients who later progressed to ophthalmopathy.

Amplification of TCR beta CDR3 regions was carried out from RNA transcripts. For the first round of RT-PCR on the TCR CDR3, the HTBI primer set was used together with the Qiagen OneStep RT-PCR kit. A second multiplex PCR round built the libraries, followed by size selection and purification. Sequencing of the libraries was done on an Illumina HiSeq2000 using paired-end 100 bp reads. As for how the authors treated the data: Raw data were processed with SOAPnuke, discarding reads with adapters, uncalled bases, mean Phred below 15, or no exact constant-primer or identifier match. High-quality paired reads were merged using COPE v1.2.5, and each unique nucleotide sequence was defined as a clonotype. Clonotypes were aligned to IMGT TRBV, TRBD and TRBJ reference segments using MiTCR v1.1. Only V-J combinations with frequency above 0.0001, covering about 99% of repertoires, were analysed. A TCS score was defined as the ratio between F50 (clonal expansion) and ExV (chaos), using BLOSUM62-based TCRdist between CDR3 peptides within each V-J. Welch's t-statistics and random forest reduced around 510 V-J features to 13, which were used in a naive Bayes classifier (R e1071). The raw public reads went through TCRdb reprocessing: fastp at Q25, MiXCR clone calling, in-frame beta chains kept. Here each entry gathers all rows of one CDR3 protein and keeps the most common genes and DNA. The V and J calls were not made by the authors but by TCRdb's processing. The sample yields 300,000 to 400,000 distinct CDR3 sequences; around 13% were counted once. The ten most abundant clones make up roughly 21% of the sample.

Overall study results and their limits: A model built on a 13 V-J signature distinguished ophthalmopathy from stable hyperthyroidism, reaching roughly 88% sensitivity and about 81% specificity in cross-validation and 80%/75% in testing. In validation, progression to ophthalmopathy was predicted by the model with roughly 71% sensitivity and nearly 75% specificity, a median of around 6.5 months before onset. Most expanded thyroid clonotypes (frequency above 0.001) were also detected in blood, suggesting blood repertoires may reflect thyroid immune responses. Sample size was not statistically predetermined, and blinding of investigators to group allocation was not performed.

Ophthalmopathy patients had moderately to severely active disease, with a Clinical Activity Score of 3 or more, a NOSPECS grade of 4 or more, and a disease duration of less than 3 months. Patients with uncontrolled infections, other autoimmune diseases, pregnancy or lactation were excluded. Diagnoses were established on the basis of clinical symptoms, serum thyroxine and TRAb, thyroid ultrasound, and orbital computed tomography. PBMCs were separated from roughly 10 ml of fresh peripheral blood using Ficoll-Paque density gradient centrifugation. Trizol reagent was used to extract total RNA, and RNA quality was then checked on an Agilent 2100 Bioanalyzer.

This receptor was taken from a woman in her twenties or thirties with Graves' ophthalmopathy. This chain is built from TRBV28 and TRBJ2-7; matching of 6 bases hints at TRBD1 as the D gene. The sample taken for sequencing was blood. The nucleotides are TGTGCCAGCAGTAAATACAGGGACGGCTACGAGCAGTACTTC. The translation is CASSKYRDGYEQYF.